The table lists the clone carrying this TCR beta chain with a few counts. What it recognizes is unknown. Every bit of the isolated RNA underwent reverse transcription, so sequencing read expressed TCRB transcripts. The table came from immunoSEQ multiplex PCR; TCRdb's copy has only in-frame clones and leaves some out. The profile covers 500,000 to 800,000 clones, with approximately 13% appearing a single time and approximately 0.11% taken by the ten largest. This sample was included in a study of beta chain features in type 1 diabetes. Overall study results and limits: cDNA sequencing could over-represent cells with high TCR expression. Shorter TCRB CDR3s, moderately but significantly so, were found in Type 1 diabetes patients in all four CD4+ subsets.

Once sorted, every population was more than 98% pure. The sample consisted of naive CD4+ T cells from blood. This clonotype originated in a man aged 30-40 years with type 1 diabetes.

This CDR3 reads CASSPERGRENIQYF. The CDR3 DNA is TGTGCCAGCAGCCCCGAGCGGGGGCGCGAAAACATTCAGTACTTC. The gene calls are TRBV7-9 and TRBJ2-4, with 8 nucleotides matching TRBD2. The V gene end was trimmed by 5 bases and the J gene end by 5 bases; junction bases not matched to a gene: 8. The CDR3 totals 15 residues. The germline V gene encodes CDR1 SEHNR and CDR2 FQNEAQ (reference sequence).